This T cell receptor beta chain originates from a study of cytomegalovirus exposure and HLA in healthy donors. The wider study: Some 85 million unique TCRs, all from HLA-typed donors, were included in an early release of the data.

The sample holds a few counts of this clone. Its antigen is undetermined. Study observations and caveats: Later analysis suggested most CMV-associated TCR beta chains were HLA-restricted. Several of the most significant clusters were apparently associated with common viral pathogens in a later analysis.

Trimming removed 1 base at V and 4 bases at J, with 18 bases between. Germline CDR1 is LGHNA and CDR2 is YSLEER. This CDR3 comprises 17 residues. The PCR had 60 Vbeta and 13 Jbeta primers. Clones were read by immunoSEQ multiplex PCR, and TCRdb kept only the in-frame ones, dropping some. The sample gives 84,000 or so clones, approximately 80% of which show up once; around 3.4% is in the top ten. These donors, healthy bone marrow donors, were studied. Sequences were obtained from PBMCs. This clonotype originated in a man under 40 in good health and CMV-seronegative. The chain carries TRBV4-3 and TRBJ2-3; D ambiguous. The CDR3 here is CASSQAHRVPSADTQYF. Here the CDR3 DNA reads TGCGCCAGCAGCCAAGCTCATCGTGTTCCAAGCGCAGATACGCAGTATTTT.